The 21 T cell receptor beta chains reported below all come from one sample, sequenced in a study of cytomegalovirus exposure and HLA in healthy donors. The PCR was carried out with 60 Vbeta primers and 13 Jbeta primers. Sequencing was performed with immunoSEQ multiplex PCR; in TCRdb, only in-frame clones are kept and a portion is missing. The table includes about 77,000 clones, more than 75% detected once. Sequencing used PBMCs. The receptor set was obtained from a man aged 35 to 55 in good health and CMV-seronegative.

J is TRBJ2-1 and V is TRBV19; TRBD1 might be the D (5 bases). Germline loops: CDR1 LNHDA, CDR2 SQIVND (reference sequence). The CDR3 is 12 residues long. Here the CDR3 reads CASGILINEQFF. The CDR3 DNA follows: TGTGCGTCAGGGATCTTGATCAATGAGCAGTTCTTC.

The gene calls are TRBV18 and TRBJ2-7, with 10 bases that match TRBD1. Unmatched junction bases numbered 8, after V lost 1 base and J lost 5 bases. The CDR3 has 16 amino acids. Germline V gene data show CDR1 as KGHSH and CDR2 as LQKENI. As DNA, the CDR3 is TGTGCCAGCTCACCACTCGGGACAGGGGTAGGTAACGAGCAGTACTTC. Protein: CASSPLGTGVGNEQYF.

V usage is TRBV6-1 and J usage is TRBJ2-5; D may be TRBD1 (6 bases). The CDR3 loop spans 18 amino acids. Per germline, CDR1 MNHNS and CDR2 SASEGT. V was pared by 2 bases and J by 2 bases, with 21 bases between. The CDR3 here is CASSEFHRVGGPQETQYF. Here the CDR3 DNA reads TGTGCCAGCAGTGAATTCCACAGGGTAGGGGGACCACAAGAGACCCAGTACTTC.

The chain couples TRBV11-3 to TRBJ2-1, with D maybe TRBD1 (6 bases). The CDR3 sequence is 15 residues long. From germline, CDR1 is SGHNT and CDR2 YENEEA. V dropped 3 bases and J dropped 0 bases, with 9 bases sitting between them. For the CDR3, the DNA is TGTGCCAGCAGCTTGGGACAAGGCTCCTACAATGAGCAGTTCTTC. This sequence encodes CASSLGQGSYNEQFF.

CDR3 DNA: TGTGCCAGCAGTTCCAACACAGATACGCAGTATTTT. Encoded protein: CASSSNTDTQYF. This chain connects TRBV6-5 to TRBJ2-3; D gene ambiguous. Germline CDR1 is MNHEY and CDR2 is SVGAGI. V gave up 4 bases and J gave up 2 bases, with 4 bases separating them. CDR3 length: 12 residues.

The chain links TRBV10-1 to TRBJ2-7; a possible D gene is TRBD2 (5 bases). The germline V and J ends were trimmed by 4 bases and 6 bases, with 13 bases remaining between them. The CDR3 extends over 13 amino acids. CDR1 and CDR2 (germline): WNHNN, SYGVQD (reference sequence). The CDR3, as DNA: TGCGCCAGCAGTGCACGGGAAGGAGTCGAGCAGTACTTC. It is translated as CASSAREGVEQYF.

This clone came up once. The gene calls are TRBV6-5 and TRBJ2-7; tentative D call: TRBD1 (5 bases). The germline V gene encodes CDR1 MNHEY and CDR2 SVGAGI. The CDR3 has 13 amino acids. Trimming pared 0 bases from V and 3 bases from J, leaving 6 bases between. The CDR3 is CASSYSDSYEQYF. The CDR3 nucleotides are TGTGCCAGCAGTTACTCCGACAGCTACGAGCAGTACTTC.

The V gene is TRBV30, the J gene TRBJ2-7; 12 bases are a match to TRBD1. The germline V gene encodes CDR1 GTSNPN and CDR2 SVGIG (reference sequence). V dropped 0 bases and J dropped 5; count of bases not matched to a gene: 5. CDR3 length equals 15 residues. CDR3 sequence: CAWSVLGTGGDEQYF. CDR3 DNA sequence: TGTGCCTGGAGTGTACTAGGGACAGGGGGCGACGAGCAGTACTTC.

This rearrangement joins TRBV19 to TRBJ2-2; 12 nucleotides align to TRBD1. This CDR3 contains 16 residues. Looked up from germline, CDR1 is LNHDA and CDR2 is SQIVND (reference sequence). After removal of 7 bases from V and 6 bases from J, the junction contained 9 bases not matched to a gene. CDR3 region: CASTKQGQGAAGELFF. CDR3 coding DNA: TGTGCCAGTACCAAACAGGGACAGGGGGCGGCCGGGGAGCTGTTTTTT.

The CDR3 region is CASSQPDRENTEAFF. Here the CDR3 DNA reads TGTGCCAGCAGCCAACCGGACAGAGAGAACACTGAAGCTTTCTTT. This sequence joins TRBV4-2 and TRBJ1-1; possibly TRBD1 for D (6 bases). CDR1 LGHNA and CDR2 YNFKEQ come from the germline V gene. V gave up 2 bases and J gave up 1 base, with 11 bases separating them. CDR3 length: 15 amino acids.

There are a few counts of this clone. The rearrangement uses TRBV27 and TRBJ2-7; maybe TRBD2 (5 bases). The V gene's germline CDR1 is MNHEY and CDR2 SMNVEV (reference sequence). This CDR3 has 13 residues. The V gene lost 5 bases and the J gene lost 3 bases, with 11 bases spanning the gap. The CDR3 DNA reads TGTGCCAGCAGTCACGGGGTAAGCTACGAGCAGTACTTC. It yields the protein CASSHGVSYEQYF.

The rearrangement joins TRBV19 to TRBJ1-2, with 7 bases fitting TRBD1. This CDR3 contains 15 residues. The junction had 10 bases not matched to a gene; V was cut back by 3 bases and J by 6 bases. Germline V gene data show CDR1 as LNHDA and CDR2 as SQIVND (reference sequence). CDR3 sequence (DNA): TGTGCCAGTAGTATCGCGGCAGGGGGTACTAATGGCTACACCTTC. This gives the protein CASSIAAGGTNGYTF.

The V and J genes are TRBV7-6 and TRBJ2-3, with TRBD1 matching 9 bases. V gave up 2 bases and J gave up 1 base; unmatched junction bases: 7. Germline CDR1 reads SGHVS; CDR2 reads FNYEAQ. CDR3 length equals 17 residues. DNA for the CDR3: TGTGCCAGCAGCTTAAGAACAGGGGGCGCGGGCACAGATACGCAGTATTTT. Translating gives CASSLRTGGAGTDTQYF.

The chain employs TRBV11-2 and TRBJ2-7; 9 bases align to TRBD2. Trimming at V came to 2 bases and at J to 3 bases, leaving 5 bases not matched to a gene. The length of the CDR3 is 15 residues. Germline CDR1 reads SGHAT; CDR2 reads FQNNGV. The chain's CDR3 is CASSLLAGGNYEQYF. In nucleotides, the CDR3 is TGTGCCAGCAGCTTACTGGCGGGGGGGAACTACGAGCAGTACTTC.

This clone was recorded only once. The chain uses TRBV2 and TRBJ2-1; TRBD1 is a possible D gene (6 bases). Trimming took off 6 bases at V and 0 bases at J, with 9 bases between the two ends. The germline V gene encodes CDR1 SNHLY and CDR2 FYNNEI. The CDR3 loop spans 14 amino acids. DNA of the CDR3: TGTGCCAGCAGCGCGGACAGCTCCTACAATGAGCAGTTCTTC. This translates into CASSADSSYNEQFF.

The V and J genes are TRBV7-6 and TRBJ2-3; 10 bases fit TRBD2. This CDR3 is 15 amino acids long. Per the germline V gene, CDR1 is SGHVS and CDR2 is FNYEAQ. The trim removed 5 bases at V and 2 bases at J, leaving 4 bases unmatched. The CDR3 DNA sequence: TGTGCCAGCAGCGCCGGACTAGCGGCCACAGATACGCAGTATTTT. Its translation is CASSAGLAATDTQYF. Variable domain in full (rest from reference TRBV7-6 and TRBJ2-3): GAGVSQSPRYKVTKRGQDVALRCDPISGHVSLYWYRQALGQGPEFLTYFNYEAQQDKSGLPNDRFSAERPEGSISTLTIQRTEQRDSAMYRCASSAGLAATDTQYFGPGTRLTVL.

The V call is TRBV5-1, the J call TRBJ1-2; tentative D call: TRBD1 (5 bases). The germline V gene has CDR1 SGHRS and CDR2 YFSETQ. CDR3 length: 13 amino acids. Trimming removed 5 bases at V and 6 bases at J, with 14 bases between. The CDR3 sequence: CASRMGGEDGYTF. For the CDR3, the DNA is TGCGCCAGCAGAATGGGGGGGGAAGATGGCTACACCTTC.

As concerns this clone: Mismatch with germline at one junction end may stem from a read error. The chain joins TRBV7-2 to TRBJ2-5; a weak D match, TRBD2 (6 bases). CDR3 length: 15 residues. Germline-derived CDR1 and CDR2 are SGHTA and FQGNSA. In DNA form, the CDR3 reads TGTCCCAGCAGTCCTCCGACTAGGTCCCCTGAGACCCAGTACTTC. Residues: CPSSPPTRSPETQYF.

The J gene is TRBJ1-1, the V gene TRBV18; 8 bases align to TRBD1. V trimming: 7 bases; J trimming: 3 bases; junction bases outside the gene matches: 4. Germline V gene sequence: CDR1 KGHSH, CDR2 LQKENI. This CDR3 is 13 amino acids long. CDR3 region: CASCQGADTEAFF. CDR3 DNA sequence: TGTGCCAGCTGTCAGGGGGCTGACACTGAAGCTTTCTTT.

V usage is TRBV27 and J usage is TRBJ2-3, with TRBD1 matching 10 bases. The CDR3 length is 18 residues. Germline CDR1 reads MNHEY; CDR2 reads SMNVEV (reference sequence). J was trimmed by 0 bases and V by 6 bases; bases with no gene match: 12. The DNA for the CDR3 is TGTGCCAGCAGAGTTTACGTGGGACAGGGGTTCAGCACAGATACGCAGTATTTT. Protein: CASRVYVGQGFSTDTQYF.

The chain uses TRBV23-1 and TRBJ1-1, with D maybe TRBD1 (5 bases). TRBV23-1 is noted as an ORF with a role that remains uncertain. V lost 2 bases and J lost 1, with 8 bases in between. The CDR3 has 14 residues. The CDR3 DNA sequence: TGCGCCAGCAGTCAACCGACAGCGAACACTGAAGCTTTCTTT. It is translated as CASSQPTANTEAFF.